Presented here are 19 T cell receptor beta chains from one specimen sequenced in a study of T cell responses to AZD1222 COVID-19 vaccine. TCRdb keeps only in-frame clones here, not all; method: immunoSEQ multiplex PCR. Among under 150,000 clones listed, 85% to 95% were seen once. Sequenced here: peripheral blood, sampled on day 0 of AZD1222 vaccination. Every receptor here comes from an adult in good health.

V gene TRBV9 combines with J gene TRBJ2-4; 8 nucleotides align to TRBD2. The CDR3 consists of 13 residues. V gave up 3 bases and J gave up 8 bases; unmatched junction bases: 4. CDR1 is SGDLS and CDR2 is YYNGEE in the germline V gene. CDR3 sequence: CASSERGRDIQYF. CDR3 nucleotides: TGTGCCAGCAGCGAGCGGGGGCGGGACATTCAGTACTTC.

This clone was counted a few times. This chain connects TRBV7-9 to TRBJ2-7; D remains unclear. CDR1 and CDR2 (germline): SEHNR, FQNEAQ (reference sequence). There are 10 residues in the CDR3. V was shortened by 10 bases and J by 6 bases, with 10 bases between the two germline ends. DNA for the CDR3: TGTGCCACCGGAGACTCCGAGCAGTACTTC. It codes for CATGDSEQYF.

This clone has just one count. The chain recombines TRBV7-9 with TRBJ1-4, with 7 nucleotides matching TRBD1. J was trimmed by 8 bases and V by 7 bases; bases with no gene match: 13. CDR3 length: 15 amino acids. Germline CDR1 reads SEHNR; CDR2 reads FQNEAQ (reference sequence). The CDR3 nucleotides are TGTGCCAGCATCCCCCTGGAGGGGGCGCGGGAAAAACTGTTTTTT. Translating gives CASIPLEGAREKLFF. The variable domain in full, completed from reference TRBV7-9 and TRBJ1-4, reads DTGVSQNPRHKITKRGQNVTFRCDPISEHNRLYWYRQTLGQGPEFLTYFQNEAQLEKSRLLSDRFSAERPKGSFSTLEIQRTEQGDSAMYLCASIPLEGAREKLFFGSGTQLSVL.

The J gene is TRBJ2-3, the V gene TRBV19, with 7 positions matching TRBD2. With 4 bases clipped from V and 0 bases from J, the junction kept 4 bases outside the gene matches. This CDR3 is 15 amino acids long. CDR1 and CDR2 (germline): LNHDA, SQIVND (reference sequence). The CDR3 DNA reads as TGTGCCAGTAGTAGCCCGGGGGGTAGCACAGATACGCAGTATTTT. This translates into CASSSPGGSTDTQYF.

The chain employs TRBV6-2 or TRBV6-3 and TRBJ2-3; TRBD2 matches 8 bases. V trimming: 6 bases; J trimming: 6 bases; junction bases outside the gene matches: 14. The germline CDR1 and CDR2 sequences are MNHEY and SVGEGT. This CDR3 is built from 16 residues. The CDR3 sequence: CASSLLGREGLDTQYF. In nucleotides, the CDR3 is TGTGCCAGCAGCCTACTCGGCCGGGAGGGCCTTGATACGCAGTATTTT.

The table lists this clone with a few counts. The missing conserved phenylalanine or tryptophan at the end of this CDR3 makes a read error likely. No DNA is shown, since the ends of the CDR3 on it are uncertain; the CDR3 is the one TCRdb lists. This rearrangement joins TRBV5-4 to TRBJ1-2; TRBD1, the D gene given by the table, was not confirmed from the DNA. Inclusive of both ends, the CDR3 amounts to 12 amino acids. Germline values: CDR1 SGHNT, CDR2 YYREEE (reference sequence). Here the CDR3 reads CASSSGPGSGAV.

The J gene is TRBJ1-1, the V gene TRBV6-1, with 7 bases aligning to TRBD1. The V gene end was trimmed by 1 base and the J gene end by 5 bases; junction bases not matched to a gene: 7. CDR3 length: 15 residues. CDR1 is MNHNS, CDR2 SASEGT, per germline. CDR3 region: CASSEGYRGSTEAFF. The CDR3 DNA reads TGTGCCAGCAGTGAAGGATACAGGGGATCTACTGAAGCTTTCTTT.

CDR3 region: CAISESVGGPNSPLHF. The CDR3 region has the DNA TGTGCCATCAGTGAGTCGGTGGGGGGCCCGAATTCACCCCTCCACTTT. The chain combines TRBV10-3 with TRBJ1-6, with TRBD1 as a possible D gene (6 bases). The V gene lost 0 bases and the J gene lost 7 bases, with 13 bases spanning the gap. Germline assignment: CDR1 ENHRY and CDR2 SYGVKD. The CDR3 length is 16 residues.

The chain employs TRBV7-2 and TRBJ2-5, with D hard to call. Trimming took off 5 bases at V and 4 bases at J, with 14 bases between the two ends. The length of the CDR3 is 14 residues. The germline V gene has CDR1 SGHTA and CDR2 FQGNSA. This CDR3 reads CASSPPLLRETQYF. CDR3 bases: TGTGCCAGCAGCCCCCCGCTACTGAGAGAGACCCAGTACTTC.

The chain carries TRBV6-2 or TRBV6-3 and TRBJ2-7; D call uncertain. CDR3 length equals 11 residues. Trimming removed 4 bases from V and 4 bases from J, with 5 bases in between. Germline V CDR1 and CDR2: MNHEY, SVGEGT. Here the CDR3 DNA reads TGTGCCAGCAGTTTGGGTTACGAGCAGTACTTC. It encodes CASSLGYEQYF.

The V call is TRBV5-1, the J call TRBJ2-5; D unresolved. CDR3 length: 16 amino acids. Trimming took 6 bases from V and 1 from J, leaving 19 bases between them. The germline V gene has CDR1 SGHRS and CDR2 YFSETQ. In DNA, the CDR3 is TGCGCCAGCAAATCAACGTTTGGCCCAGTCCAAGAGACCCAGTACTTC. It yields the protein CASKSTFGPVQETQYF. Combining the CDR3 with reference TRBV5-1 and TRBJ2-5 gives the whole variable domain KAGVTQTPRYLIKTRGQQVTLSCSPISGHRSVSWYQQTPGQGLQFLFEYFSETQRNKGNFPGRFSGRQFSNSRSEMNVSTLELGDSALYLCASKSTFGPVQETQYFGPGTRLLVL.

This clone was detected only once. The chain combines TRBV15 with TRBJ2-2, with unresolved D. The CDR3 consists of 12 residues. The germline CDR1 and CDR2 sequences are LNHNV and YYDKDF (reference sequence). V was cut by 1 base and J by 6 bases, with 3 bases left in between. This CDR3 is CATSRVAGELFF. CDR3 DNA sequence: TGTGCCACCAGCAGAGTCGCCGGGGAGCTGTTTTTT.

This clone came up once. For the CDR3, the DNA is TGTGCCAGCAGCTTAGGGACAGGGGGCCCCTATGGCTACACCTTC. This codes for CASSLGTGGPYGYTF. The chain couples TRBV7-2 to TRBJ1-2; 11 nucleotides agree with TRBD1. The length of the CDR3 is 15 residues. Per the germline V gene, CDR1 is SGHTA and CDR2 is FQGNSA. With V trimmed by 1 base and J by 4 bases, 2 bases remained unmatched.

The gene calls are TRBV2 and TRBJ2-3; possibly TRBD1 for D (6 bases). The V and J ends lost 5 bases and 5 bases respectively, with 20 bases between them. Per the germline V gene, CDR1 is SNHLY and CDR2 is FYNNEI. The CDR3 is 16 amino acids. This CDR3 is CASSQGTHPTVDTQYF. The CDR3 DNA is TGTGCCAGCAGTCAGGGGACACACCCCACAGTAGATACGCAGTATTTT.

V usage is TRBV2 and J usage is TRBJ2-3, with D possibly called TRBD1 or TRBD2 (5 bases each). This CDR3 comprises 16 residues. The V end lost 3 bases, the J end lost 5 bases, and 18 bases lay between the germline ends. Germline V gives CDR1 SNHLY, CDR2 FYNNEI. The CDR3 reads CASSEGPSGSEDTQYF. DNA of the CDR3: TGTGCCAGCAGTGAGGGGCCATCGGGGTCGGAAGATACGCAGTATTTT.

The rearrangement links TRBV12-3 or TRBV12-4 to TRBJ2-5; D may correspond to TRBD1 or TRBD2 (5 bases each). V shed 7 bases and J shed 4 bases, with 13 bases lying between them. The CDR3 is 13 amino acids. CDR3 loop: CASTRGDLETQYF. DNA for the CDR3: TGTGCCAGCACCAGAGGGGATTTAGAGACCCAGTACTTC.

This chain links TRBV28 with TRBJ1-5, with TRBD1 matching over 7 bases. Germline CDR1 reads MDHEN; CDR2 reads SYDVKM. The CDR3 extends over 13 amino acids. CDR3 sequence: CAGAGGSNQPQHF. DNA for the CDR3: TGTGCAGGGGCAGGGGGGAGCAATCAGCCCCAGCATTTT.

The rearrangement uses TRBV6-2 or TRBV6-3 and TRBJ1-1; TRBD1 might be the D (5 bases). Germline V lookup: CDR1 MNHEY, CDR2 SVGEGT. CDR3 length equals 16 residues. The ends were cut back, 4 bases at V and 1 base at J, with 16 bases in the middle. Here the CDR3 DNA reads TGTGCCAGCAGTTCCGCTCTCCGGGGGGGGAACACTGAAGCTTTCTTT. The encoded protein is CASSSALRGGNTEAFF.

The J gene is TRBJ1-3, the V gene TRBV5-4; maybe TRBD1 (5 bases). The germline V and J ends were trimmed by 4 bases and 7 bases, with 12 bases remaining between them. The CDR3 is made up of 13 amino acids. Germline CDR1 reads SGHNT; CDR2 reads YYREEE (reference sequence). The CDR3 reads CASSPGTTNTIYF. The CDR3 DNA reads TGTGCCAGCAGCCCCGGGACCACCAACACCATATATTTT.